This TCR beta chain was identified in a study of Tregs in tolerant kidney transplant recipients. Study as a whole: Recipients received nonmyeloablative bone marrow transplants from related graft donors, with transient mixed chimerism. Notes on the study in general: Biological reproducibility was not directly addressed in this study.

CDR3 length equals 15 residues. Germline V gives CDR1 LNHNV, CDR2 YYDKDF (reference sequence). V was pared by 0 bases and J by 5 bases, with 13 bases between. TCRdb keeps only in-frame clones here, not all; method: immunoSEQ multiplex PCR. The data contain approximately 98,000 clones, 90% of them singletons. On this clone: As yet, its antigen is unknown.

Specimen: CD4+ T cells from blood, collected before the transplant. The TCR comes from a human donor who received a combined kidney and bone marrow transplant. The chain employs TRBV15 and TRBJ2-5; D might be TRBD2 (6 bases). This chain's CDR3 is CATSRDHGSGETQYF. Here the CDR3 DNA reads TGTGCCACCAGCAGAGATCACGGCAGCGGGGAGACCCAGTACTTC.